The 21 T cell receptor beta chains below were found in one sample sequenced in a study of CD8+CD57+ T cells in acquired aplastic anemia. The authors sequenced patients whose flow cytometry had shown CD8+CD57+ cell expansion. Both TCR beta VDJ combination and CDR3 sequence profiling were carried out. Genomic DNA was the template for this profiling. TCRdb independently ran MiXCR on the reads; one entry per CDR3 protein. Of more than 250,000 distinct CDR3 sequences in the sample, roughly 82% are singletons; the top ten hold less than 50%. The sample was sorted CD4+, CD8+, or CD8+CD57+ T cells (not recorded which) from PBMCs. All receptors derive from a human donor with aplastic anemia.

Details on this clonotype: The junction does not match germline at one end; this may be a read error. This chain connects TRBV2 to TRBJ2-3, with D possibly TRBD2 on 5 matching bases. This CDR3 comprises 15 residues. The V gene's germline CDR1 is SNHLY and CDR2 FYNNEI. Here the CDR3 reads CASSQVDGIEDTEYF. Here the CDR3 DNA reads TGTGCCAGCAGCCAGGTTGACGGGATCGAGGATACGGAGTATTTT.

The gene calls are TRBV25-1 and TRBJ2-7; D possibly matches TRBD1 or TRBD2 (5 bases each). This CDR3 comprises 15 residues. From germline, CDR1 is MGHDK and CDR2 SYGVNS. V was cut by 5 bases and J by 3 bases, with 17 bases left in between. The CDR3 coding sequence is TGTGCCAGCAGTTACCGGCCTGGGACCGACTACGAGCAGTACTTC. Its translation: CASSYRPGTDYEQYF.

A word on this clonotype: At one of its ends the junction is not consistent with the germline gene, which may arise from a read error. This chain uses TRBV7-9 with TRBJ2-3, with 9 bases aligning to TRBD1. The CDR3 runs to 14 residues. Germline CDR1 is SEHNR and CDR2 is FQNEAQ (reference sequence). This chain's CDR3 is CASSLAGQGGKNCF. The CDR3 DNA sequence: TGTGCCAGCAGCTTAGCGGGACAGGGAGGGAAAAACTGTTTT.

On this clonotype itself: Without the conserved terminal phenylalanine or tryptophan, this CDR3 likely stems from a read error. It is unclear where the CDR3 begins or ends on the DNA, so no DNA is shown, and the CDR3 is as TCRdb lists it. The chain carries TRBV7-2 and TRBJ2-4; the DNA was not used to check the table's D call, TRBD1. The CDR3 sequence runs 12 residues, both termini included. Per germline, CDR1 SGHTA and CDR2 FQGNSA. The CDR3 protein is CASGGAGSTEYG.

About this clonotype itself: Likely a read error: the CDR3 ends without its conserved phenylalanine or tryptophan. It is unclear where the CDR3 begins or ends on the DNA, so no DNA is shown, and the CDR3 is as TCRdb lists it. The V call is TRBV7-9, the J call TRBJ2-5; TRBD1 is taken as the D call from the table, unchecked against the DNA. Germline V gives CDR1 SEHNR, CDR2 FQNEAQ (reference sequence). The CDR3 length equals 13 residues, ends included. The CDR3 loop reads CASSLLGGQNPYY.

The chain joins TRBV7-9 to TRBJ1-1; no reliable D call. V was shortened by 0 bases and J by 14 bases, with 22 bases between the two germline ends. Germline values: CDR1 SEHNR, CDR2 FQNEAQ (reference sequence). The CDR3 covers 15 residues. This chain's CDR3 is CASSLAGRYEANVFF. The DNA for the CDR3 is TGTGCCAGCAGCTTAGCGGGTAGATACGAGGCTAACGTCTTCTTT.

Note on this clonotype: Likely a read error: the CDR3 ends without its conserved phenylalanine or tryptophan. The limits of the CDR3 on the DNA are not certain, so only TCRdb's listed CDR3 is given. The V call is TRBV7-2, the J call TRBJ1-2; the table names TRBD1, a call not compared with the DNA. The CDR3 is 13 amino acids in total, end residues counted. Germline loops: CDR1 SGHTA, CDR2 FQGNSA. The CDR3 here is CASRPARGHGIED.

V usage is TRBV7-6 and J usage is TRBJ2-5; D possibly corresponds to TRBD1 (5 bases). This CDR3 is built from 15 residues. CDR1 and CDR2 from the germline V gene are SGHVS and FNYEAQ. Trimming cost V 4 bases and J 14 bases, with 26 bases left between them. The CDR3 region is CASSSSRALAPLHYF. DNA for the CDR3: TGTGCCAGCAGCTCGAGCAGGGCACTTGCACCCCTCCACTACTTC.

Only a few counts were recorded for this clonotype. This is likely a read error, given that the CDR3 carries no conserved phenylalanine or tryptophan at its end. It is unclear where the CDR3 begins or ends on the DNA, so no DNA is shown, and the CDR3 is as TCRdb lists it. The V call is TRBV7-8, the J call TRBJ2-3; the D segment call TRBD1 is taken from the table without a DNA check. Including both end residues, the CDR3 is 13 amino acids long. Germline-derived CDR1 and CDR2 are SGHVS and FQNEAQ. The CDR3 reads CASSFGPDETALS.

The chain combines TRBV2 with TRBJ1-6; possible D gene TRBD1, 5 bases. The germline V gene has CDR1 SNHLY and CDR2 FYNNEI. Trimming took 0 bases from V and 6 from J, leaving 9 bases between them. This CDR3 spans 15 amino acids. CDR3 residues: CASSEAIGANSPLHF. In nucleotides, the CDR3 is TGTGCCAGCAGTGAAGCGATCGGGGCTAATTCACCCCTCCACTTT.

The chain uses TRBV7-8 and TRBJ2-3; weak D call: TRBD2 (5 bases). The CDR3 is 14 amino acids. The V end was cut by 8 bases, the J end by 3 bases, with 15 bases between. From germline, CDR1 is SGHVS and CDR2 FQNEAQ. CDR3 loop: CASGVAGSTDTQYF. The CDR3 coding sequence is TGTGCCAGCGGCGTAGCTGGGAGTACAGATACGCAGTATTTT.

Regarding this clonotype: The CDR3 end shows no conserved phenylalanine or tryptophan, and so a read error is likely. No DNA is shown, since the ends of the CDR3 on it are uncertain; the CDR3 is the one TCRdb lists. The chain has TRBV7-6 and TRBJ1-2. CDR1 is SGHVS, CDR2 FNYEAQ, per germline. The CDR3 contains 13 residues when both ends are counted. The CDR3 spells CASSLDFEGSFYD.

This rearrangement joins TRBV9 to TRBJ1-1, with no clear D. Germline CDR1 reads SGDLS; CDR2 reads YYNGEE. Trimming removed 4 bases from V and 12 bases from J, with 25 bases in between. The CDR3 runs 15 residues. The CDR3 sequence is CASSRRQLEDTQSFF. CDR3 nucleotide sequence: TGTGCCAGCAGCCGGAGGCAGTTGGAAGACACCCAGTCTTTCTTT.

V gene TRBV9 combines with J gene TRBJ2-3; unclear D gene. Germline CDR1 SGDLS, CDR2 YYNGEE. The V gene lost 0 bases and the J gene lost 10 bases, with 15 bases spanning the gap. This CDR3 region has 14 residues. The CDR3 DNA reads TGTGCCAGCAGCGTAGAGAGAGCAGCCGATCCGCAGTATTTT. Protein sequence: CASSVERAADPQYF.

The J gene is TRBJ2-7, the V gene TRBV7-9; D possibly corresponds to TRBD2 (5 bases). The CDR3 spans 13 residues. CDR1 and CDR2 from the germline V gene are SEHNR and FQNEAQ (reference sequence). Trimming left V 6 bases short and J 3 bases short, with 12 bases between. The CDR3 DNA sequence: TGTGCCAGCAGTTTTGCAACTAGCTACGAGCAGTACTTC. The encoded protein is CASSFATSYEQYF.

The rearrangement joins TRBV7-2 to TRBJ2-1; 9 nucleotides align to TRBD1. Trimming at V came to 8 bases and at J to 7 bases, leaving 3 bases not matched to a gene. This CDR3 is built from 12 residues. Germline assignment: CDR1 SGHTA and CDR2 FQGNSA. The DNA for the CDR3 is TGTGCCAGCCAGGGACAGGGAAATGAGCAGTTCTTC. The encoded protein is CASQGQGNEQFF.

The rearrangement uses TRBV15 and TRBJ2-3; 7 bases fit TRBD1. CDR3 length: 14 amino acids. CDR1 is LNHNV and CDR2 is YYDKDF in the germline V gene (reference sequence). V shed 6 bases and J 3 bases; nucleotides not matched to a gene: 6. CDR3 coding DNA: TGTGCCACCAGGGGCCAGGGGGTAACAGATACGCAGTATTTT. Protein product: CATRGQGVTDTQYF.

About this clonotype: Germline and junction disagree at one end, which may indicate a read error. This rearrangement joins TRBV7-9 to TRBJ1-6; the D gene is possibly TRBD1 (5 bases). Germline values: CDR1 SEHNR, CDR2 FQNEAQ (reference sequence). CDR3 size: 16 residues. For the CDR3, the DNA is TGCGCCAGCAGCCTGGGTGGGGCTAGCGGGGGTCCTTCACTCCACTTT. Amino acids: CASSLGGASGGPSLHF.

The chain couples TRBV10-3 to TRBJ2-2, with 10 bases identical to TRBD1. J was trimmed by 3 bases and V by 4 bases; bases with no gene match: 5. This CDR3 has 16 amino acids. Per the germline V gene, CDR1 is ENHRY and CDR2 is SYGVKD. DNA for the CDR3: TGTGCCATCAGTGCGGGGACAGGGGCGGACACCGGGGAGCTGTTTTTT. It yields the protein CAISAGTGADTGELFF.

The chain links TRBV7-9 to TRBJ1-1; D is unresolved. Trimming pared 11 bases from V and 14 bases from J, leaving 33 bases between. Germline lookup yields CDR1 SEHNR and CDR2 FQNEAQ (reference sequence). The CDR3 covers 15 residues. CDR3 nucleotides: TGTGCCTACGGGTTAGAGCCGTCAGAAGACACCCAATACTTCTTT. Its protein product is CAYGLEPSEDTQYFF.

This clonotype was picked up many times. This chain links TRBV9 with TRBJ2-7; 10 bases match TRBD2. V lost 2 bases to trimming and J lost 5 bases; unmatched junction nucleotides: 4. Germline lookup yields CDR1 SGDLS and CDR2 YYNGEE. The CDR3 is made up of 14 amino acids. Written as DNA, the CDR3 is TGTGCCAGCAGCGTTAGCGGGGGGATCAACGAGCAGTACTTC. Amino acids: CASSVSGGINEQYF.